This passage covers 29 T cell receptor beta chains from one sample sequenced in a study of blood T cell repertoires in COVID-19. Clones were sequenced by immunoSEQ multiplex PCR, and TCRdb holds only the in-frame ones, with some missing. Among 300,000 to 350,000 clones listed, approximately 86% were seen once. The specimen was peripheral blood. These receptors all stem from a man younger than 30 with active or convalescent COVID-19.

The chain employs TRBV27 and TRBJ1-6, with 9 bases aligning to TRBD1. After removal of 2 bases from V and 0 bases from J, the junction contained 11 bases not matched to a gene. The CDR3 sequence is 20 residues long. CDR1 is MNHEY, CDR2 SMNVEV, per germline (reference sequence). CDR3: CASSLDFAGQGSSYNSPLHF. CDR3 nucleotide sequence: TGTGCCAGCAGTTTAGATTTTGCCGGACAGGGGAGCTCCTATAATTCACCCCTCCACTTT.

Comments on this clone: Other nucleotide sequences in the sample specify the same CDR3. CDR3 DNA sequence: TGTGCCAGCTCACCACAGGGGGAGACCCAGTACTTC. It specifies CASSPQGETQYF. This chain links TRBV18 with TRBJ2-5; D might be TRBD1 (5 bases). Per germline, CDR1 KGHSH and CDR2 LQKENI. V lost 1 base and J lost 5, with 5 bases in between. The CDR3 runs to 12 residues.

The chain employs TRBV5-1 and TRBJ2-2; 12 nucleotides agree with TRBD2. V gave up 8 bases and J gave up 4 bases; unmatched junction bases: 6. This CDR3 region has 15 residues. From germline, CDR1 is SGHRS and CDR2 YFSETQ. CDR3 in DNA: TGCGCCAGTCTCCGGGGACTAGCGGGCACCGGGGAGCTGTTTTTT. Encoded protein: CASLRGLAGTGELFF.

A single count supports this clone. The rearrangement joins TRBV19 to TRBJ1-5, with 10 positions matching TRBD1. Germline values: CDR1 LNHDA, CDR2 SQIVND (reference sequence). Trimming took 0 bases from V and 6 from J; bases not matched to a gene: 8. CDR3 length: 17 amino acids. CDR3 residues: CASSIDLRQGAGQPQHF. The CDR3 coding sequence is TGTGCCAGTAGTATAGACCTTCGACAGGGGGCAGGTCAGCCCCAGCATTTT.

CDR3 nucleotides: TGTGCCAGTAGTATGGGGGCATCCAACACCGGGGAGCTGTTTTTT. Its translation is CASSMGASNTGELFF. The V gene is TRBV19, the J gene TRBJ2-2; perhaps TRBD1 as D (6 bases). V was cut by 3 bases and J by 2 bases, with 10 bases left in between. Germline lookup yields CDR1 LNHDA and CDR2 SQIVND (reference sequence). The CDR3 length is 15 residues.

This CDR3 is CASSHFVQGAHEQYF. In DNA, the CDR3 is TGTGCCAGCAGCCATTTCGTCCAGGGGGCCCACGAGCAGTACTTC. V gene TRBV14 combines with J gene TRBJ2-7; the match to TRBD1 covers 8 bases. With 3 bases clipped from V and 5 bases from J, the junction kept 9 bases outside the gene matches. This CDR3 contains 15 residues. Germline loops: CDR1 SGHDN, CDR2 FVKESK.

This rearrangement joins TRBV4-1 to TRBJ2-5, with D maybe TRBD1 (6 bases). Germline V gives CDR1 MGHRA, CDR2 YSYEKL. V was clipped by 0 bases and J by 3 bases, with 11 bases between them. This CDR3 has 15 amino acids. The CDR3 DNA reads TGCGCCAGCAGCCAAGATGGGACATTGAAAGAGACCCAGTACTTC. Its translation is CASSQDGTLKETQYF.

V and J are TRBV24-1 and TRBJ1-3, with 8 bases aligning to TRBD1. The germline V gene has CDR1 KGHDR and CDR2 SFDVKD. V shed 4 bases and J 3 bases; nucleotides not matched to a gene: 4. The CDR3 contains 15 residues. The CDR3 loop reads CATSEAGGDGNTIYF. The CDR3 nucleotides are TGTGCCACCAGTGAAGCAGGGGGCGATGGAAACACCATATATTTT.

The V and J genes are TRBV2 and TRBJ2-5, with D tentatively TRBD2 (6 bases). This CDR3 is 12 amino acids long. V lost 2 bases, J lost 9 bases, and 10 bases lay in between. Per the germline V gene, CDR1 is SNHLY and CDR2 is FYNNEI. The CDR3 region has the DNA TGTGCCAGCAGTGAATGGGGAGGCCCCCAGTACTTC. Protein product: CASSEWGGPQYF.

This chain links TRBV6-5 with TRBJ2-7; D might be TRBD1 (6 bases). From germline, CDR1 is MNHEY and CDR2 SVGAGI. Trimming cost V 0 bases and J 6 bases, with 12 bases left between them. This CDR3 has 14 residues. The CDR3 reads CASSYSLGTSEQYF. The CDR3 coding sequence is TGTGCCAGCAGTTACTCACTCGGGACAAGCGAGCAGTACTTC.

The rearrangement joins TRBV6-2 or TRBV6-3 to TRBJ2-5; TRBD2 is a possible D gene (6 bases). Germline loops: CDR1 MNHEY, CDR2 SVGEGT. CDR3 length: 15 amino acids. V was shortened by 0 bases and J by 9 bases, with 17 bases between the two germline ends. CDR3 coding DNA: TGTGCCAGCAGTTACTCTGGTGAGGGAGGTTCGGCCCAGTACTTC. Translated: CASSYSGEGGSAQYF.

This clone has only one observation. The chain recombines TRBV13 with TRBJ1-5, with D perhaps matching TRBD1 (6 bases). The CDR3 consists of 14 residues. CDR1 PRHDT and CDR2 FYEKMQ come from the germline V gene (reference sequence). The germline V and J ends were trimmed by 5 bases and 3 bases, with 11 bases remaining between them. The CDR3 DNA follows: TGTGCCAGCAGCAGCAGGGGATACAATCAGCCCCAGCATTTT. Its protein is CASSSRGYNQPQHF. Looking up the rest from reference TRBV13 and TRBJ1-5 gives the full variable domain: AAGVIQSPRHLIKEKRETATLKCYPIPRHDTVYWYQQGPGQDPQFLISFYEKMQSDKGSIPDRFSAQQFSDYHSELNMSSLELGDSALYFCASSSRGYNQPQHFGDGTRLSIL.

CDR3 DNA sequence: TGTGCTAGCGGGTTAGGGACTAGCGGGGGGGCCAAGGTGGCCAAAAACATTCAGTACTTC. Residues: CASGLGTSGGAKVAKNIQYF. The gene calls are TRBV12-5 and TRBJ2-4; 16 nucleotides match TRBD2. The ends lost 9 bases at V and 1 base at J; junction bases unmatched: 15. From germline, CDR1 is LGHNT and CDR2 FRNRAP. This CDR3 is built from 20 residues.

CDR3 coding DNA: TGTGCCAGCAGCCCCGAGGCCCGCTTCTATGGCTACACCTTC. Translation gives CASSPEARFYGYTF. The chain uses TRBV7-9 and TRBJ1-2; D unresolved. Germline V gene data show CDR1 as SEHNR and CDR2 as FQNEAQ (reference sequence). Trimming pared 5 bases from V and 4 bases from J, leaving 14 bases between. The CDR3 runs 14 residues.

The CDR3 loop reads CASSPRTGGLANEKLFF. Written as DNA, the CDR3 is TGTGCCAGCAGCCCCCGGACAGGGGGCCTGGCTAATGAAAAACTGTTTTTT. The genes are TRBV7-9 and TRBJ1-4, with 11 bases that match TRBD1. The junction had 8 bases not matched to a gene; V was cut back by 5 bases and J by 3 bases. Germline values: CDR1 SEHNR, CDR2 FQNEAQ (reference sequence). The CDR3 is made up of 17 amino acids.

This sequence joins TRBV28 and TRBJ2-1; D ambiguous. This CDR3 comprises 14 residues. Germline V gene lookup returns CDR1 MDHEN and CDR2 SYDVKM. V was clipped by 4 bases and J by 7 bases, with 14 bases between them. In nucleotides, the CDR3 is TGTGCCAGCAGTTCCGACATGCTCCCGAATGAGCAGTTCTTC. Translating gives CASSSDMLPNEQFF.

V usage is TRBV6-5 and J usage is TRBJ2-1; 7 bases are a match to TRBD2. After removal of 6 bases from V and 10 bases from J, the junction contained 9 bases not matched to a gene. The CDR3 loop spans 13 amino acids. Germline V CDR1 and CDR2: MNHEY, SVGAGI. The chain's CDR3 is CASRWTRLSEQFF. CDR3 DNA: TGTGCCAGCAGATGGACTAGGCTGAGCGAGCAGTTCTTC.

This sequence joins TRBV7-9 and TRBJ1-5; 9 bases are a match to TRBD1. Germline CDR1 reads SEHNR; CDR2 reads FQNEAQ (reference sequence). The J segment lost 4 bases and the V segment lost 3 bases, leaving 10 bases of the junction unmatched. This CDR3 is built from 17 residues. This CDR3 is CASSFGSGTGSNQPQHF. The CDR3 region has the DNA TGTGCCAGCAGCTTTGGTAGTGGGACAGGGAGTAATCAGCCCCAGCATTTT. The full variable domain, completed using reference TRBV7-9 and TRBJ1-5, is DTGVSQNPRHKITKRGQNVTFRCDPISEHNRLYWYRQTLGQGPEFLTYFQNEAQLEKSRLLSDRFSAERPKGSFSTLEIQRTEQGDSAMYLCASSFGSGTGSNQPQHFGDGTRLSIL.

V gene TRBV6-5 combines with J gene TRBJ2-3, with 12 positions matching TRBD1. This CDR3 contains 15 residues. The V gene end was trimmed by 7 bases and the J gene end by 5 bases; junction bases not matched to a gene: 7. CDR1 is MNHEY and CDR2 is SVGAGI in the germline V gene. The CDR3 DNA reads TGTGCCAGCACCCCCGGGACAGGGGGCGTAGATACGCAGTATTTT. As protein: CASTPGTGGVDTQYF.

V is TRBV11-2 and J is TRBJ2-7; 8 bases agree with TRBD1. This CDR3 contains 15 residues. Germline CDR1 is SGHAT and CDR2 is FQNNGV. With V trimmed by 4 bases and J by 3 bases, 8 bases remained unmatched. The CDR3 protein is CASSSMTGTGYEQYF. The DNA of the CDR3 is TGTGCCAGCAGCTCCATGACCGGGACAGGCTACGAGCAGTACTTC.

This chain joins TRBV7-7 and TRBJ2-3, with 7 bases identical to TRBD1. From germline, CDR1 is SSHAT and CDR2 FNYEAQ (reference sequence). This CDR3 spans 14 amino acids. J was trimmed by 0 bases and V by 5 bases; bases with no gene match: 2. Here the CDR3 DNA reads TGTGCCAGCAGCAAGACAGGGAGCACAGATACGCAGTATTTT. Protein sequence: CASSKTGSTDTQYF.

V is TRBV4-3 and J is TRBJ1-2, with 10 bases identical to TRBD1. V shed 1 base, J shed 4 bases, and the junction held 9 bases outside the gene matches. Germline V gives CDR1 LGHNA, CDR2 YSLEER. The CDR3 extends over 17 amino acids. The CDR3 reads CASSQASGTGVSYGYTF. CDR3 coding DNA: TGCGCCAGCAGCCAAGCCTCCGGGACAGGGGTTTCCTATGGCTACACCTTC.

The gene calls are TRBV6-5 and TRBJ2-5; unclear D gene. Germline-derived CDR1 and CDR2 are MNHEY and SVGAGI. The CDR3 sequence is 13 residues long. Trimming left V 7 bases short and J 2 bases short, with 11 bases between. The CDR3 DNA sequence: TGTGCCAGCAAAGAATACCGGCAAGAGACCCAGTACTTC. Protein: CASKEYRQETQYF.

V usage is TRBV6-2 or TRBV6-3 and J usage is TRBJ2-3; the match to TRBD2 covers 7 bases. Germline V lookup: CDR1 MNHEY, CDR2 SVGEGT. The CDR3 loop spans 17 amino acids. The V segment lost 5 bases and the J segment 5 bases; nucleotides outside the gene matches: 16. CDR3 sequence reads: CASSDLHVAGVQDTQYF. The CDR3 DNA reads TGTGCCAGCAGTGACTTACATGTTGCGGGGGTCCAAGATACGCAGTATTTT.

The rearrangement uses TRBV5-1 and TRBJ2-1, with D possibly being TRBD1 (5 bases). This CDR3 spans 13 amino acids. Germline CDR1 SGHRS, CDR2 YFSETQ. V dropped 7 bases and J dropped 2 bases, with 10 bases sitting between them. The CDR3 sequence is CASHQGPYNEQFF. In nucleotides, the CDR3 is TGCGCCAGCCACCAGGGTCCCTACAATGAGCAGTTCTTC.

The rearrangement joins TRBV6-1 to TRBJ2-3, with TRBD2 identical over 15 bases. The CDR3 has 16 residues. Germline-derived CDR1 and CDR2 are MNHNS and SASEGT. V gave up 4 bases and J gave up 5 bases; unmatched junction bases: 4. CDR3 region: CASSGTSGGAEDTQYF. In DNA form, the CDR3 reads TGTGCCAGCAGTGGGACTAGCGGGGGGGCCGAAGATACGCAGTATTTT.

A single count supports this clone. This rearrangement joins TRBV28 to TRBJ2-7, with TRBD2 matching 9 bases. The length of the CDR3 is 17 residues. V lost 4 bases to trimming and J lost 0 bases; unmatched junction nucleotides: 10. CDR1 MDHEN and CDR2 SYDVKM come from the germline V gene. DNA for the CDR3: TGTGCCAGCAGTTCCTCTGTAGCGGGAGCCGTCTCCTACGAGCAGTACTTC. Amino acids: CASSSSVAGAVSYEQYF.

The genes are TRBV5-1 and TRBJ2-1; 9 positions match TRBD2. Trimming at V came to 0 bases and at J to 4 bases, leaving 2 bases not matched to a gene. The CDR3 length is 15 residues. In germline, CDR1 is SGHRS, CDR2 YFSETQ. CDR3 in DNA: TGCGCCAGCAGCTTGGGACTAGCGGCTTACAATGAGCAGTTCTTC. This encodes CASSLGLAAYNEQFF.

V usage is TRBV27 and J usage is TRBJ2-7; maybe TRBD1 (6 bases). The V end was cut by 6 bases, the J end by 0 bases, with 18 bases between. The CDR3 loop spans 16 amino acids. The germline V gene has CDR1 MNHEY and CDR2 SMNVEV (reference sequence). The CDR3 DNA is TGTGCCAGCAGACCTTTAGGGACACTCCTCTCCTACGAGCAGTACTTC. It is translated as CASRPLGTLLSYEQYF.